Presented here are 21 T cell receptor beta chains from one specimen sequenced in a study of T-cell memory formation after mild COVID-19. TCRdb independently ran MiXCR on the 5' RACE reads; one entry per CDR3 protein. The sample consists of some 600,000 distinct CDR3 sequences, roughly a sixth of them appearing once. Sequenced sample: PBMCs or a T cell subset sorted from them (not recorded which). Receptors originate from an adult woman who had mild COVID-19 (a few samples of this study predate the infection). Cell type and time point are not known.

This clonotype was counted at least ten times. The chain is built from TRBV12-3 or TRBV12-4 and TRBJ1-1; 8 nucleotides match TRBD1. V lost 7 bases and J lost 7; bases outside the gene matches: 5. The CDR3 sequence is 12 residues long. The CDR3: CASTITGGEAFF. DNA of the CDR3: TGTGCCAGCACTATAACAGGGGGTGAAGCTTTCTTT.

In its sample, this clonotype was seen a few times. The rearrangement uses TRBV29-1 and TRBJ2-5; D gene ambiguous. This CDR3 has 12 amino acids. Trimming left V 7 bases short and J 2 bases short, with 11 bases between. Germline V gene data show CDR1 as SQVTM and CDR2 as ANQGSEA. This chain's CDR3 is CSAQDWQETQYF. CDR3 coding DNA: TGCAGCGCCCAAGACTGGCAAGAGACCCAGTACTTC.

This clonotype was counted between two and nine times. This sequence joins TRBV7-2 and TRBJ2-5; perhaps TRBD2 as D (6 bases). CDR1 is SGHTA, CDR2 FQGNSA, per germline. The CDR3 has 15 residues. V was shortened by 3 bases and J by 2 bases, with 13 bases between the two germline ends. The DNA for the CDR3 is TGTGCCAGCAGCTTGCCAGCGGGCGGACAAGAGACCCAGTACTTC. Encoded protein: CASSLPAGGQETQYF.

This clonotype has more than one count but fewer than ten. The genes are TRBV6-5 and TRBJ1-3; D remains ambiguous. This CDR3 spans 15 amino acids. Germline V CDR1 and CDR2: MNHEY, SVGAGI. Trimming cost V 2 bases and J 0 bases, with 8 bases left between them. The CDR3 protein is CASSYGSYSGNTIYF. CDR3 nucleotides: TGTGCCAGCAGTTACGGATCCTACTCTGGAAACACCATATATTTT.

This clonotype was found a few times. The chain employs TRBV6-1 and TRBJ1-5; D is unresolved. Germline lookup yields CDR1 MNHNS and CDR2 SASEGT. Trimming took 8 bases from V and 3 from J, leaving 11 bases between them. The CDR3 sequence is 13 residues long. CDR3 region: CASVGRTNQPQHF. CDR3 DNA: TGTGCCAGCGTAGGGAGAACCAATCAGCCCCAGCATTTT.

The genes are TRBV12-3 or TRBV12-4 and TRBJ2-1; TRBD2 is a possible D gene (6 bases). CDR3 size: 15 residues. V shed 6 bases and J shed 9 bases, with 21 bases lying between them. DNA of the CDR3: TGTGCCAGCAGCCCCTCGGGACTCTTAACGCGTGAGCAGTTCTTC. It codes for CASSPSGLLTREQFF.

Only a few counts were recorded for this clonotype. The chain recombines TRBV7-9 with TRBJ2-7, with 7 positions matching TRBD1. After removal of 2 bases from V and 5 bases from J, the junction contained 18 bases not matched to a gene. Germline V CDR1 and CDR2: SEHNR, FQNEAQ (reference sequence). The CDR3 covers 18 residues. The CDR3 sequence: CASSLSYGLTGMINEQYF. The CDR3 DNA is TGTGCCAGCAGCTTATCATACGGGTTGACAGGGATGATCAACGAGCAGTACTTC.

The chain couples TRBV25-1 to TRBJ1-1; D uncertain. Germline V gene sequence: CDR1 MGHDK, CDR2 SYGVNS. The CDR3 runs to 16 residues. V dropped 3 bases and J dropped 1 base, with 15 bases sitting between them. CDR3 coding DNA: TGTGCCAGCAGTGACAAACTCCTGAACACGAACACTGAAGCTTTCTTT. It encodes CASSDKLLNTNTEAFF.

A few counts support this clonotype. The rearrangement links TRBV20-1 to TRBJ2-7; D is unresolved. V was shortened by 0 bases and J by 1 base, with 13 bases between the two germline ends. The V gene's germline CDR1 is DFQATT and CDR2 SNEGSKA (reference sequence). CDR3 size: 15 residues. CDR3 in DNA: TGCAGTGCTAGAGATCTCGGTCACGGATCCTACGAGCAGTACTTC. This translates into CSARDLGHGSYEQYF.

V gene TRBV28 combines with J gene TRBJ2-7; possible D gene TRBD2, 5 bases. This CDR3 comprises 14 residues. Germline-derived CDR1 and CDR2 are MDHEN and SYDVKM. Trimming cost V 4 bases and J 5 bases, with 15 bases left between them. The CDR3 region has the DNA TGTGCCAGCAGTTCTTACATGCTCGGGGACGAGCAGTACTTC. Amino acid sequence: CASSSYMLGDEQYF.

In this sample, this clonotype turned up many times. The J gene is TRBJ1-1, the V gene TRBV12-3 or TRBV12-4; D not resolved. CDR3 length: 15 residues. V was shortened by 1 base and J by 2 bases, with 11 bases between the two germline ends. CDR3 in DNA: TGTGCCAGCAGTTTAGGCGCAGCCCTCAACACTGAAGCTTTCTTT. It is translated as CASSLGAALNTEAFF.

This clonotype was counted a few times. The V and J genes are TRBV7-2 and TRBJ2-7, with TRBD2 matching over 10 bases. Trimming cost V 3 bases and J 2 bases; bases outside gene matches: 1. This CDR3 is 14 amino acids long. Germline assignment: CDR1 SGHTA and CDR2 FQGNSA. CDR3 coding DNA: TGTGCCAGCAGCTTCCTAGCGGGGGCCTACGAGCAGTACTTC. The encoded protein is CASSFLAGAYEQYF.

CDR3 sequence: CASSGGTDFYGYTF. The CDR3, as DNA: TGTGCCAGCAGCGGCGGGACAGATTTTTATGGCTACACCTTC. The gene calls are TRBV7-9 and TRBJ1-2; 7 bases match TRBD1. The CDR3 has 14 amino acids. The J segment lost 5 bases and the V segment lost 5 bases, leaving 8 bases of the junction unmatched. CDR1 and CDR2 (germline): SEHNR, FQNEAQ (reference sequence).

This chain connects TRBV5-6 to TRBJ2-7; TRBD1 aligns across 11 bases. Per germline, CDR1 SGHDT and CDR2 YYEEEE. After removal of 4 bases from V and 5 bases from J, the junction contained 5 bases not matched to a gene. The CDR3 runs 14 residues. As DNA, the CDR3 is TGTGCCAGCAGCCAGGACAGGGGGCTACACGAGCAGTACTTC. It codes for CASSQDRGLHEQYF.

The chain is built from TRBV6-2 or TRBV6-3 and TRBJ2-1, with TRBD2 matching 11 bases. The CDR3 has 19 residues. Germline assignment: CDR1 MNHEY and CDR2 SVGEGT. V shed 0 bases, J shed 7 bases, and the junction held 14 bases outside the gene matches. CDR3 DNA sequence: TGTGCCAGCAGTTACTCCCAAGAAATATTACTAGCGGGAGTGAATGAGCAGTTCTTC. This encodes CASSYSQEILLAGVNEQFF.

This clonotype was counted only a few times. The chain joins TRBV29-1 to TRBJ2-2; tentative D call: TRBD2 (6 bases). V lost 4 bases and J lost 1, with 7 bases in between. The CDR3 totals 13 residues. The V gene's germline CDR1 is SQVTM and CDR2 ANQGSEA. The CDR3 sequence: CSVVGLNTGELFF. The CDR3 region has the DNA TGCAGCGTTGTGGGACTGAACACCGGGGAGCTGTTTTTT.

This clonotype was observed a few times. This chain links TRBV5-1 with TRBJ1-1; a weak D match, TRBD1 (6 bases). From germline, CDR1 is SGHRS and CDR2 YFSETQ. This CDR3 contains 15 residues. Trimming pared 5 bases from V and 3 bases from J, leaving 17 bases between. The CDR3 region has the DNA TGCGCCAGCAGATTCAACAGGGTGGTGGACACTGAAGCTTTCTTT. It encodes CASRFNRVVDTEAFF.

The chain has TRBV21-1 and TRBJ2-4; TRBD1 is the table's D call and was not checked against the DNA. TRBV21-1 is listed as a pseudogene. The length of the CDR3 is 18 residues. DNA for the CDR3: TGTGCCAGCAGCAAAAATAGAGGGGGGACGCGAGCCAAAAACATTCAGTACTTC. Translated, it gives CASSKNRGGTRAKNIQYF.

The sample holds a few counts of this clonotype. The V gene is TRBV5-5, the J gene TRBJ1-6; D is possibly TRBD1 (5 bases). Germline V gene lookup returns CDR1 SGHKS and CDR2 YYEKEE (reference sequence). The CDR3 covers 16 residues. The V and J ends lost 0 bases and 6 bases respectively, with 13 bases between them. CDR3 region: CASSLVAGPTNSPLHF. DNA for the CDR3: TGTGCCAGCAGCTTGGTAGCAGGGCCGACTAATTCACCCCTCCACTTT.

This clonotype came up a few times. The rearrangement uses TRBV12-3 or TRBV12-4 and TRBJ2-1; D is tentatively TRBD1 or TRBD2 (6 bases each). V was trimmed by 8 bases and J by 9 bases, leaving 14 bases between them. The CDR3 spans 12 residues. The chain's CDR3 is CASGNRDFEQFF. CDR3 sequence (DNA): TGTGCCAGCGGGAACAGGGACTTTGAGCAGTTCTTC.

The rearrangement uses TRBV7-3 and TRBJ2-5; 7 bases map to TRBD1. The junction had 5 bases not matched to a gene; V was cut back by 5 bases and J by 2 bases. The germline V gene has CDR1 SGHTA and CDR2 FQGTGA. The CDR3 totals 14 residues. CDR3 region: CASSAGRGQETQYF. The CDR3, as DNA: TGTGCCAGCAGCGCGGGCAGGGGGCAAGAGACCCAGTACTTC.